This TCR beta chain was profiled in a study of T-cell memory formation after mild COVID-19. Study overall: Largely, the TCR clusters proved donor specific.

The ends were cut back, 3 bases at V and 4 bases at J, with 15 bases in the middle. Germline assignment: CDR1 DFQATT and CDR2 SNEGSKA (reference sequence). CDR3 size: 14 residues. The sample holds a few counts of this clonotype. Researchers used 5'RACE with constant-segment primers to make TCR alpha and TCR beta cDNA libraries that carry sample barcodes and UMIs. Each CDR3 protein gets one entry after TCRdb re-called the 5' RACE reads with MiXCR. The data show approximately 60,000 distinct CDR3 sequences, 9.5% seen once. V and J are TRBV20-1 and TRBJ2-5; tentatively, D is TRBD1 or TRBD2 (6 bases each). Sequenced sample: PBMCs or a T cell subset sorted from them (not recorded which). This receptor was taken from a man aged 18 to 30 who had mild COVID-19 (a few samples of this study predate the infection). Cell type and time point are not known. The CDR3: CSASSRGLRETQYF. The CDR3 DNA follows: TGCAGTGCTAGTTCTCGGGGGCTGAGAGAGACCCAGTACTTC.